A selection of T cell receptor beta chains follows, all from one sample in a study of T cells after yellow fever vaccination. TCRdb used MiXCR to reprocess the 5' RACE reads, holding one entry per CDR3 protein. The sample holds 400,000 or so distinct CDR3 sequences, around 10% seen once. This material consisted of PBMCs, taken on the day of the first yellow fever vaccination. These receptors came from a man younger than 30 who received the YFV17D yellow fever vaccine. The CDR3 runs from the conserved cysteine through the conserved F or W. The order of the fields is clone size, J gene, V gene, D gene, CDR3 DNA, CDR3 protein. D genes are given only for firm matches. Not every row has a clone size; where given, it reads once, few, many or a size class.

clone size: many; J gene: TRBJ2-1; V gene: TRBV7-3; D gene: TRBD2; CDR3 DNA: TGTGCCAGCAGCACCGGACTAGCGGAGCTGCACAATGAGCAGTTCTTC; CDR3 protein: CASSTGLAELHNEQFF
clone size: NA; J gene: TRBJ2-3; V gene: TRBV28; D gene: TRBD2; CDR3 DNA: TGTGCCAGCAGGTTGGCGGGGGGATTCTACACAGATACGCAGTATTTT; CDR3 protein: CASRLAGGFYTDTQYF
clone size: NA; J gene: TRBJ2-5; V gene: TRBV12-3/TRBV12-4; D gene: TRBD2; CDR3 DNA: TGTGCCAGCCTCGGGACTAACCAAGAGACCCAGTACTTC; CDR3 protein: CASLGTNQETQYF
clone size: NA; J gene: TRBJ2-4; V gene: TRBV10-3; D gene: TRBD1; CDR3 DNA: TGTGCCATCAGTGATGGACAGGGCTTTAGTGACATTCAGTACTTC; CDR3 protein: CAISDGQGFSDIQYF
clone size: NA; J gene: TRBJ1-1; V gene: TRBV4-3; D gene: NA; CDR3 DNA: TGCGCCAGCAGCCAAGTTACAGGGATCACTGAAGCTTTCTTT; CDR3 protein: CASSQVTGITEAFF
clone size: NA; J gene: TRBJ2-5; V gene: TRBV11-2; D gene: TRBD2; CDR3 DNA: TGTGCCAGCAGCTTAAGACTAGCGGGGACGGAGACCCAGTACTTC; CDR3 protein: CASSLRLAGTETQYF
clone size: many; J gene: TRBJ2-3; V gene: TRBV18; D gene: NA; CDR3 DNA: TGTGCCAGCTCACAGGAAGATACGCAGTATTTT; CDR3 protein: CASSQEDTQYF
clone size: few; J gene: TRBJ1-2; V gene: TRBV29-1; D gene: NA; CDR3 DNA: TGCAGCGTTGAGGTCGGGGTGACCAACTATGGCTACACCTTC; CDR3 protein: CSVEVGVTNYGYTF
clone size: many; J gene: TRBJ1-2; V gene: TRBV19; D gene: NA; CDR3 DNA: TGTGCCAGTAAACAGGGCGCCTATGGCTACACCTTC; CDR3 protein: CASKQGAYGYTF
clone size: few; J gene: TRBJ2-6; V gene: TRBV4-3; D gene: TRBD1; CDR3 DNA: TGCGCCAGTTCCTGGGACAGTTACTCTGGGGCCAACGTCCTGACTTTC; CDR3 protein: CASSWDSYSGANVLTF
clone size: NA; J gene: TRBJ1-2; V gene: TRBV10-3; D gene: TRBD1; CDR3 DNA: TGTGCCACCCAAGACAGGGGGGCCATCTATGGCTACACCTTC; CDR3 protein: CATQDRGAIYGYTF
clone size: few; J gene: TRBJ2-2; V gene: TRBV9; D gene: NA; CDR3 DNA: TGTGCCAGCAGCGTTCGCCGGGACTTCCCGAACACCGGGGAGCTGTTTTTT; CDR3 protein: CASSVRRDFPNTGELFF
clone size: few; J gene: TRBJ2-1; V gene: TRBV5-1; D gene: NA; CDR3 DNA: TGCGCCAGCAGCTTGCTCCCTGGGACACAGGGCAATGAGCAGTTCTTC; CDR3 protein: CASSLLPGTQGNEQFF
clone size: NA; J gene: TRBJ2-1; V gene: TRBV14; D gene: NA; CDR3 DNA: TGTGCCAGCAGCGTAACTTGGTGGAATGAGCAGTTCTTC; CDR3 protein: CASSVTWWNEQFF
clone size: NA; J gene: TRBJ2-5; V gene: TRBV12-3/TRBV12-4; D gene: NA; CDR3 DNA: TGTGCCAGCGAGGGGCCCAGCCAGACCCAGTACTTC; CDR3 protein: CASEGPSQTQYF
clone size: many; J gene: TRBJ2-3; V gene: TRBV4-1; D gene: NA; CDR3 DNA: TGCGCCAGCAGCCTCGGTGGGTGGACAGATACGCAGTATTTT; CDR3 protein: CASSLGGWTDTQYF
clone size: few; J gene: TRBJ2-2; V gene: TRBV6-1; D gene: TRBD2; CDR3 DNA: TGTGCCAGCAGACAAACCTCTAGCGGGGGGGTACGGGAGCTGTTTTTT; CDR3 protein: CASRQTSSGGVRELFF
clone size: few; J gene: TRBJ2-7; V gene: TRBV19; D gene: TRBD1; CDR3 DNA: TGTGCCAGTAGTCCTGGGACAGGGACCTCCTACGAGCAGTACTTC; CDR3 protein: CASSPGTGTSYEQYF
clone size: few; J gene: TRBJ1-5; V gene: TRBV6-5; D gene: NA; CDR3 DNA: TGTGCCAGCAGGGGTCCCAATCAGCCCCAGCATTTT; CDR3 protein: CASRGPNQPQHF
clone size: many; J gene: TRBJ2-1; V gene: TRBV7-2; D gene: TRBD2; CDR3 DNA: TGTGCCAGCAGCTTGGGCGGGGGGTCTTACAATGAGCAGTTCTTC; CDR3 protein: CASSLGGGSYNEQFF
clone size: NA; J gene: TRBJ1-3; V gene: TRBV12-3/TRBV12-4; D gene: TRBD1; CDR3 DNA: TGTGCCAGCAGTTCAATGGACAGGGGTGGAAACACCATATATTTT; CDR3 protein: CASSSMDRGGNTIYF
clone size: few; J gene: TRBJ2-5; V gene: TRBV7-8; D gene: TRBD1; CDR3 DNA: TGTGCCAGCAGCTCTCGGGACAGGGACTTTCTCGAGACCCAGTACTTC; CDR3 protein: CASSSRDRDFLETQYF
clone size: few; J gene: TRBJ1-2; V gene: TRBV4-2; D gene: NA; CDR3 DNA: TGTGCCAGCAGCCAAGCCAATGGCCGTGGGGGTGGCTACACCTTC; CDR3 protein: CASSQANGRGGGYTF
clone size: many; J gene: TRBJ2-6; V gene: TRBV7-2; D gene: NA; CDR3 DNA: TGTGCCAGCAGCTTAGCAGGGGCCGGGGCCAACGTCCTGACTTTC; CDR3 protein: CASSLAGAGANVLTF
clone size: NA; J gene: TRBJ2-1; V gene: TRBV18; D gene: TRBD2; CDR3 DNA: TGTGCCAGCTCACCACCTTCTAGCGGGGGGTATGAGCAGTTCTTC; CDR3 protein: CASSPPSSGGYEQFF
clone size: NA; J gene: TRBJ1-2; V gene: TRBV6-5; D gene: TRBD1; CDR3 DNA: TGTGCCAGCAGTTACTCTACGAGGGGGCGCGGTGTCTATGGCTACACCTTC; CDR3 protein: CASSYSTRGRGVYGYTF
clone size: NA; J gene: TRBJ1-5; V gene: TRBV6-1; D gene: NA; CDR3 DNA: TGTGCCAGCAGTGGGGATCAGCCCCAGCATTTT; CDR3 protein: CASSGDQPQHF
clone size: NA; J gene: TRBJ2-7; V gene: TRBV12-5; D gene: NA; CDR3 DNA: TGTGCTAGTGGTCCACAGGGGGGGGCGGGCGAGCAGTACTTC; CDR3 protein: CASGPQGGAGEQYF
clone size: NA; J gene: TRBJ1-1; V gene: TRBV12-3/TRBV12-4; D gene: NA; CDR3 DNA: TGTGCCAGCAGGGTCGGGCCAAAGAACACTGAAGCTTTCTTT; CDR3 protein: CASRVGPKNTEAFF
clone size: NA; J gene: TRBJ2-5; V gene: TRBV7-9; D gene: NA; CDR3 DNA: TGTGCCAGCAGCGGGGAACCAATTTTGATGACCCAGTACTTC; CDR3 protein: CASSGEPILMTQYF
clone size: few; J gene: TRBJ1-1; V gene: TRBV20-1; D gene: TRBD1; CDR3 DNA: TGCAGTGCTAGAACCGGGACAGTAGCTTTCTTT; CDR3 protein: CSARTGTVAFF
clone size: few; J gene: TRBJ1-4; V gene: TRBV7-9; D gene: NA; CDR3 DNA: TGTGCCAGCAGCTCCGGGACACCAGAAAAACTGTTTTTT; CDR3 protein: CASSSGTPEKLFF
clone size: few; J gene: TRBJ2-1; V gene: TRBV12-3/TRBV12-4; D gene: TRBD2; CDR3 DNA: TGTGCCAGCAGTCGACTAGCGGGGGGGAATGAGCAGTTCTTC; CDR3 protein: CASSRLAGGNEQFF
clone size: many; J gene: TRBJ2-3; V gene: TRBV6-5; D gene: NA; CDR3 DNA: TGTGCCAGCAGTTACCAGGGAAGCACAGATACGCAGTATTTT; CDR3 protein: CASSYQGSTDTQYF
clone size: many; J gene: TRBJ1-2; V gene: TRBV4-1; D gene: NA; CDR3 DNA: TGCGCCAGCAGCCGCGGTTTTGGCTACACCTTC; CDR3 protein: CASSRGFGYTF
clone size: few; J gene: TRBJ1-6; V gene: TRBV12-3/TRBV12-4; D gene: TRBD1; CDR3 DNA: TGTGCCACCAACAGGGGGCTAAATTCACCCCTCCACTTT; CDR3 protein: CATNRGLNSPLHF
clone size: few; J gene: TRBJ2-7; V gene: TRBV20-1; D gene: NA; CDR3 DNA: TGCAGTGCTAGAGGAAGCAGGGCCCTCTACGAGCAGTACTTC; CDR3 protein: CSARGSRALYEQYF
clone size: few; J gene: TRBJ2-2; V gene: TRBV4-3; D gene: TRBD2; CDR3 DNA: TGCGCCAGCAGCCTTAACGTGGGCGGGGGGCCAACCGGGCCCGGGGAGCTGTTTTTT; CDR3 protein: CASSLNVGGGPTGPGELFF
clone size: NA; J gene: TRBJ2-1; V gene: TRBV7-2; D gene: NA; CDR3 DNA: TGTGCCAGCAGCTCCGCGGCCCGCGGGTGGGGCAATGAGCAGTTCTTC; CDR3 protein: CASSSAARGWGNEQFF
clone size: many; J gene: TRBJ2-5; V gene: TRBV13; D gene: TRBD2; CDR3 DNA: TGTGCCAGCAGCCCCCGGACTAGCGGGGCACAAGAGACCCAGTACTTC; CDR3 protein: CASSPRTSGAQETQYF
clone size: NA; J gene: TRBJ2-2; V gene: TRBV5-4; D gene: NA; CDR3 DNA: TGTGCCAGCAGCGGGGGCGTTACCGGGGAGCTGTTTTTT; CDR3 protein: CASSGGVTGELFF
clone size: few; J gene: TRBJ1-6; V gene: TRBV12-3/TRBV12-4; D gene: TRBD1; CDR3 DNA: TGTGCCAGCAAGCGGACAGGGAGAAATTCACCCCTCCACTTT; CDR3 protein: CASKRTGRNSPLHF
clone size: NA; J gene: TRBJ2-1; V gene: TRBV19; D gene: TRBD2; CDR3 DNA: TGTGCCATAGCCCGGGGGGGCGGATACAATGAGCAGTTCTTC; CDR3 protein: CAIARGGGYNEQFF
clone size: NA; J gene: TRBJ2-5; V gene: TRBV2; D gene: NA; CDR3 DNA: TGTGCCAGCATCGTATGGGGGGCCCAAGAGACCCAGTACTTC; CDR3 protein: CASIVWGAQETQYF
clone size: few; J gene: TRBJ2-3; V gene: TRBV7-2; D gene: NA; CDR3 DNA: TGTGCCAGCAGCTTATCCGCTAGTTCGTTCGGCACAGATACGCAGTATTTT; CDR3 protein: CASSLSASSFGTDTQYF
clone size: few; J gene: TRBJ2-1; V gene: TRBV10-3; D gene: TRBD2; CDR3 DNA: TGTGCCATTCATAGCGGGGGGGACAATGAGCAGTTCTTC; CDR3 protein: CAIHSGGDNEQFF
clone size: NA; J gene: TRBJ1-1; V gene: TRBV3-1; D gene: NA; CDR3 DNA: TGTGCCAGCAGCCAATACGGGGGCAAGGGCACTGAAGCTTTCTTT; CDR3 protein: CASSQYGGKGTEAFF
clone size: NA; J gene: TRBJ2-3; V gene: TRBV11-3; D gene: TRBD2; CDR3 DNA: TGTGCCAGCAGCCCCCGGGGGGTCACAGATACGCAGTATTTT; CDR3 protein: CASSPRGVTDTQYF
clone size: few; J gene: TRBJ2-2; V gene: TRBV9; D gene: TRBD2; CDR3 DNA: TGTGCCAGCAGCGTAGTCCGGGGGGGCAACACCGGGGAGCTGTTTTTT; CDR3 protein: CASSVVRGGNTGELFF
clone size: many; J gene: TRBJ2-2; V gene: TRBV9; D gene: NA; CDR3 DNA: TGTGCCAGCAGCGTAGAGACTATCAACACCGGGGAGCTGTTTTTT; CDR3 protein: CASSVETINTGELFF
clone size: NA; J gene: TRBJ2-2; V gene: TRBV19; D gene: NA; CDR3 DNA: TGTGCCACCCGGGCGGCTAACACCGGGGAGCTGTTTTTT; CDR3 protein: CATRAANTGELFF
clone size: few; J gene: TRBJ2-3; V gene: TRBV5-1; D gene: TRBD2; CDR3 DNA: TGCGCCAGCCATAGCGGGGGGGCGGAAGATACGCAGTATTTT; CDR3 protein: CASHSGGAEDTQYF